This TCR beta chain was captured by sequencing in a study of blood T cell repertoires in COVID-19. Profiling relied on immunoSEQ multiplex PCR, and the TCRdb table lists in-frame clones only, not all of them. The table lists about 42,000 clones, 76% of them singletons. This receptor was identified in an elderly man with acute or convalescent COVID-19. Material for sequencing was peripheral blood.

The CDR3 DNA reads TGTGCCAGCAGACTGATGACAGCTAACTATGGCTACACCTTC. Its translation: CASRLMTANYGYTF. The chain employs TRBV6-5 and TRBJ1-2; D is perhaps TRBD1 (5 bases). Germline V gene sequence: CDR1 MNHEY, CDR2 SVGAGI. Trimming took 6 bases from V and 0 from J, leaving 11 bases between them. The CDR3 length is 14 residues.